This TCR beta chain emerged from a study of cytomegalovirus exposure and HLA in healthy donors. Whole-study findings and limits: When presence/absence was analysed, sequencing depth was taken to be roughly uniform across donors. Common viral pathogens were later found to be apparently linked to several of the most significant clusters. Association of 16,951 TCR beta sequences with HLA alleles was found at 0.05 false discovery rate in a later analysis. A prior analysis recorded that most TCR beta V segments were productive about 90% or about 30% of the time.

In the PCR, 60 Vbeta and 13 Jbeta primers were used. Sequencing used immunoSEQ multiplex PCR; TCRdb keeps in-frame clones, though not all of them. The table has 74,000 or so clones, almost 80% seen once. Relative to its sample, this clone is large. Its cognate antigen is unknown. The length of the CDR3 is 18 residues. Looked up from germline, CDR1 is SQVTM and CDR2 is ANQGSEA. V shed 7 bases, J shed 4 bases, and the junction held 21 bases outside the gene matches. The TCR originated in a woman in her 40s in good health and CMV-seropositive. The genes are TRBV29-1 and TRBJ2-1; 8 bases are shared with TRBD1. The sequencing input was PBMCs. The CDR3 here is CSARQGFGGGLLYNEQFF. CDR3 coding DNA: TGCAGCGCTCGACAGGGGTTCGGCGGCGGATTGCTGTACAATGAGCAGTTCTTC.